This TCR beta chain was recovered during a study of control samples from healthy donors and cancer patients. Germline V gene lookup returns CDR1 SGHNT and CDR2 YYREEE (reference sequence). V lost 0 bases to trimming and J lost 6 bases, with 9 bases between them. This CDR3 has 13 residues. TCRdb's table, derived via immunoSEQ multiplex PCR, lists solely in-frame clones and lacks some. The sample has 120,000 or so clones; 89% are singletons. The chain recombines TRBV5-4 with TRBJ1-1; D is uncertain. The source of this sequence is a man aged 50 to 60 in good health. Sequences were obtained from blood. As DNA, the CDR3 is TGTGCCAGCAGCTTGGCCGCCAGCCCTGAAGCTTTCTTT. Translating it yields CASSLAASPEAFF.